The rows below give T cell receptor beta chains drawn from one sample of a study of long-term antiretroviral therapy in people with HIV. Produced via immunoSEQ multiplex PCR; TCRdb's table is partial and in-frame only. The table shows 16,000 or so clones, with about 88% occurring only once. The sequences come from unsorted PBMCs, collected 0.5 years after starting antiretroviral therapy. These TCRs come from a woman in her 40s with HIV. Each CDR3 is given with its conserved first and last residue. The order of the fields is clone size, V gene, CDR3 length, J gene, CDR3 protein. Where a row states a size, it is once, few, many or the class of an expanded clone; other rows omit it.

.	TRBV5-1	14	TRBJ2-5	CASSLEALQETQYF
.	TRBV5-1	14	TRBJ2-7	CASNIAPGTYEQYF
.	TRBV6-5	15	TRBJ2-3	CASSYDSLGSDTQYF
.	TRBV9	17	TRBJ2-5	CASSAGGLAGRAETQYF
once	TRBV25-1	13	TRBJ1-1	CASRTQGATEAFF
.	TRBV6-5	16	TRBJ1-1	CASSYTRTKDLTEAFF
.	TRBV11-3	15	TRBJ2-1	CASSLGGSSYNEQFF
.	TRBV20-1	11	TRBJ2-1	CSARDLDPTFF
.	TRBV27	14	TRBJ2-7	CASSDGRTAYEQYF
.	TRBV2	11	TRBJ2-7	CASSFGYEQYF
.	TRBV10-3	13	TRBJ2-7	CATQTGESNEQYF
.	TRBV4-2	19	TRBJ2-2	CASSQDGPFTDRDTGELFF
.	TRBV4-3	14	TRBJ1-2	CASSQDKGSYGYTF
.	TRBV11-2	13	TRBJ1-1	CASSLDGGGKAFF
.	TRBV7-2	14	TRBJ2-7	CASSRLAGTAEQYF
.	TRBV7-3	17	TRBJ2-3	CASSLSGGRQGTDTQYF
.	TRBV7-8	16	TRBJ2-1	CASSFLKGSSNNEQFF
.	TRBV6-6	12	TRBJ1-5	CASSPEGWTQHF
.	TRBV4-2	16	TRBJ2-3	CASSTSSGAEPDTQYF
.	TRBV4-3	15	TRBJ2-1	CASSQDGQGRIEQFF
.	TRBV6-5	14	TRBJ1-1	CASRPLGADTEAFF
.	TRBV13	15	TRBJ2-1	CASSSQGENDNEQFF
.	TRBV29-1	13	TRBJ2-7	CSVQDRVSYEQYF
.	TRBV7-9	16	TRBJ2-3	CASRSPGGAHTDTQYF
.	TRBV28	16	TRBJ2-6	CASRREGLAGANVLTF
.	TRBV28	16	TRBJ2-1	CASSLTDPTRYNEQFF
once	TRBV5-1	14	TRBJ2-7	CASSLGQGSYEQYF
.	TRBV28	12	TRBJ2-1	CASSIRRDEQFF
once	TRBV6-5	14	TRBJ1-1	CASIQRSGNTEAFF
few	TRBV9	15	TRBJ2-1	CASRSPGSSYNEQFF
.	TRBV2	18	TRBJ2-1	CASTRAPSDRDLYNEQFF
.	TRBV7-8	12	TRBJ2-1	CASGQTYNEQFF
once	TRBV5-1	16	TRBJ2-2	CASSWELAGGTGELFF
.	TRBV19	14	TRBJ2-3	CASSARPETDTQYF
.	TRBV9	12	TRBJ2-7	CASSVEGYEQYF
.	TRBV27	16	TRBJ2-2	CASSLSDRVNTGELFF
.	TRBV6-5	15	TRBJ2-7	CASSSAGNQGYEQYF
.	TRBV10-3	13	TRBJ2-5	CAISESQVETQYF
.	TRBV10-3	15	TRBJ1-4	CAISESGGANEKLFF
.	TRBV18	15	TRBJ2-1	CASSPPARGPNEQFF
medium-sized	TRBV4-1	16	TRBJ2-7	CASSVSPGQGSGEQYF
once	TRBV15	18	TRBJ2-1	CATSREGLAESSYNEQFF
.	TRBV19	12	TRBJ2-3	CASSTHTDTQYF
.	TRBV28	16	TRBJ2-1	CASSWVTGGRYNEQFF
.	TRBV10-3	14	TRBJ1-4	CAISGDREDEKLFF
.	TRBV11-2	17	TRBJ2-2	CASSTRPSSGLTGELFF
.	TRBV5-1	12	TRBJ2-1	CASSLGINEQFF